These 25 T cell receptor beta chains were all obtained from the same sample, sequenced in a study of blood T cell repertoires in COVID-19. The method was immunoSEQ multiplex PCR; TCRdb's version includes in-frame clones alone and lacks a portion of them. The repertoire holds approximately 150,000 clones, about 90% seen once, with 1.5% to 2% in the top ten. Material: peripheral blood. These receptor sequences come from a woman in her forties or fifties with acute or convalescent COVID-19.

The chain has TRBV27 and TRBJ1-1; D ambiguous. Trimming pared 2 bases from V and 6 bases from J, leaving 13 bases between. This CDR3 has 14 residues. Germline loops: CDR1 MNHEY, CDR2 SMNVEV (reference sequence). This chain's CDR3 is CASSLRMGFAEAFF. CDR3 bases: TGTGCCAGCAGTTTACGAATGGGCTTCGCTGAAGCTTTCTTT.

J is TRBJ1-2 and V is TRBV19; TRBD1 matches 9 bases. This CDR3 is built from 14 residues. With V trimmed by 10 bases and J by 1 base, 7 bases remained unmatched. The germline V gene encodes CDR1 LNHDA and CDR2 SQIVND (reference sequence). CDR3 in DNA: TGTGCCACTGGGGGGACAGGGAGTAACTATGGCTACACCTTC. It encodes CATGGTGSNYGYTF.

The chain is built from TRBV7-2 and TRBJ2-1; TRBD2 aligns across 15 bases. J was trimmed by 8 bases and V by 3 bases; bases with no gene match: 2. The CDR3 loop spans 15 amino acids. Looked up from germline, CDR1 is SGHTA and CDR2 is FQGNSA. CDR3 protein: CASSFGLAGGDEQFF. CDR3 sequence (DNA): TGTGCCAGCAGCTTCGGACTAGCGGGGGGGGATGAGCAGTTCTTC.

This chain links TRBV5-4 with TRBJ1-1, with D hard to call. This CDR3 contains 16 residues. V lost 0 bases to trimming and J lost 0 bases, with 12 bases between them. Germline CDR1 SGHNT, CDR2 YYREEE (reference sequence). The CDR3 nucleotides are TGTGCCAGCAGCTTGGTAGGTCGGGGATTGAACACTGAAGCTTTCTTT. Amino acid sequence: CASSLVGRGLNTEAFF.

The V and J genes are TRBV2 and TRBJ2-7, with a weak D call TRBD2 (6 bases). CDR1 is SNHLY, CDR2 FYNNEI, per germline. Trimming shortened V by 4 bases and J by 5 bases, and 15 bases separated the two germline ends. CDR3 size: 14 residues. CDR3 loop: CASSGGVPSHEQYF. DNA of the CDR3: TGTGCCAGCAGTGGGGGGGTACCGTCCCACGAGCAGTACTTC.

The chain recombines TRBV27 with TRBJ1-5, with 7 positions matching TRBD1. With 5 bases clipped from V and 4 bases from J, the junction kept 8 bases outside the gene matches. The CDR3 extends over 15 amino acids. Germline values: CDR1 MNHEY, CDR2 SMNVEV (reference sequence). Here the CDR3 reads CASSPPGQPNQPQHF. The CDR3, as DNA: TGTGCCAGCAGTCCGCCGGGACAGCCTAATCAGCCCCAGCATTTT.

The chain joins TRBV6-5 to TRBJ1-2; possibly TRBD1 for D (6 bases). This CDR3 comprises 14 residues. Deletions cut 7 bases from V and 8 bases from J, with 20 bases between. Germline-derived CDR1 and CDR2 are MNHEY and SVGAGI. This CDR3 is CASTSLLGGLGYTF. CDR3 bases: TGTGCCAGCACCTCCCTCTTGGGGGGGCTCGGCTACACCTTC.

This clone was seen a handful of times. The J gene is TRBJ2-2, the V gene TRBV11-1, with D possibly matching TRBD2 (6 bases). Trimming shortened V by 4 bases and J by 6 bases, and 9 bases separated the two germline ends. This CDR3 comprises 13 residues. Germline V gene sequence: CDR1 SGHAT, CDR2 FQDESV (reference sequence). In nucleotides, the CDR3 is TGTGCCAGCAGCTCCCAGCGGGCCGGGGAGCTGTTTTTT. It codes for CASSSQRAGELFF.

This CDR3 reads CASSYSSRRFTQYF. The CDR3, as DNA: TGTGCCAGCAGTTACTCGAGTCGGCGGTTTACGCAGTATTTT. J is TRBJ2-3 and V is TRBV6-5, with unresolved D. V was trimmed by 0 bases and J by 8 bases, leaving 12 bases between them. The germline V gene has CDR1 MNHEY and CDR2 SVGAGI. The CDR3 has 14 residues.

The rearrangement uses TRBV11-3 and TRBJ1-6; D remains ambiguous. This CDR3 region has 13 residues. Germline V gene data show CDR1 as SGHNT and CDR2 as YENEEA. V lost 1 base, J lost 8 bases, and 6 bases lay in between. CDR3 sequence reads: CASSLGVHSPLHF. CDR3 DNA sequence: TGTGCCAGCAGCTTAGGAGTACATTCACCCCTCCACTTT.

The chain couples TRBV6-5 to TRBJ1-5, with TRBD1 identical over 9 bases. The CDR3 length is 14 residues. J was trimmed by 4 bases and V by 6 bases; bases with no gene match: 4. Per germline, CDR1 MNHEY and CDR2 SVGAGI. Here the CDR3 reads CASRGTGRNQPQHF. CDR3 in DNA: TGTGCCAGCAGGGGGACAGGGAGAAATCAGCCCCAGCATTTT.

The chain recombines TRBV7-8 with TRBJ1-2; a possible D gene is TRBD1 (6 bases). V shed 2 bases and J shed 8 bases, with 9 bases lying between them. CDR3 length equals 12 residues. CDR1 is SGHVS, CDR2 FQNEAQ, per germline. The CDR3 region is CASSLSGEGYTF. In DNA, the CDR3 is TGTGCCAGCAGCTTATCAGGGGAAGGCTACACCTTC.

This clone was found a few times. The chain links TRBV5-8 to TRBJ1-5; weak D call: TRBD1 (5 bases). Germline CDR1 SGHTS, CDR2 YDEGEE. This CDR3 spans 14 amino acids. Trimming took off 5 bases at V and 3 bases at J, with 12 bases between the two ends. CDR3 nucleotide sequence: TGTGCCAGCAGGCCGGGACTGTTCAATCAGCCCCAGCATTTT. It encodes CASRPGLFNQPQHF.

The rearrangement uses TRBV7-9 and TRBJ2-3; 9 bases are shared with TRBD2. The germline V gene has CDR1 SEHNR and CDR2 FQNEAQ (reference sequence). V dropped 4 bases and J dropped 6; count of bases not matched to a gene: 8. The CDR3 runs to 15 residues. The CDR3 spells CASSWPGLATDTQYF. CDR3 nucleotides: TGTGCCAGCAGCTGGCCGGGACTAGCAACCGATACGCAGTATTTT.

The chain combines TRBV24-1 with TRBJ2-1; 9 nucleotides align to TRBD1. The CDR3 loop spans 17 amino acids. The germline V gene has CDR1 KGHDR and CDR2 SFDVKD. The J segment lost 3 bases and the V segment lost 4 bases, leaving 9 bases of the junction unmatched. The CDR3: CATSDQGGTGNYNEQFF. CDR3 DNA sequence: TGTGCCACCAGTGACCAAGGAGGGACAGGGAACTACAATGAGCAGTTCTTC.

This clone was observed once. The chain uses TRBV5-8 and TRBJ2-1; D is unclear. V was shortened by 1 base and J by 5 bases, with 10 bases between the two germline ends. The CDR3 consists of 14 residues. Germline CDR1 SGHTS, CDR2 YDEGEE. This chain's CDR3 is CASSLYSPDNEQFF. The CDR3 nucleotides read TGTGCCAGCAGCTTGTACTCGCCGGACAATGAGCAGTTCTTC.

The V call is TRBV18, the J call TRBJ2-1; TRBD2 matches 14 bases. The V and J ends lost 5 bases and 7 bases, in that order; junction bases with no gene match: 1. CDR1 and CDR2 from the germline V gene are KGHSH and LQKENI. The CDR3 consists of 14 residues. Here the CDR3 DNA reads TGTGCCAGCTCAGGGACTAGCGGGAGTAATGAGCAGTTCTTC. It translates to CASSGTSGSNEQFF.

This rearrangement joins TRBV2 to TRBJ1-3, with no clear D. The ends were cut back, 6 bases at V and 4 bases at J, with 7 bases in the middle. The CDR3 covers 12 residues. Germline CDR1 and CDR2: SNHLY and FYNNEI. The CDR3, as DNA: TGTGCCAGCAGGGCAGAAGGAAACACCATATATTTT. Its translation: CASRAEGNTIYF.

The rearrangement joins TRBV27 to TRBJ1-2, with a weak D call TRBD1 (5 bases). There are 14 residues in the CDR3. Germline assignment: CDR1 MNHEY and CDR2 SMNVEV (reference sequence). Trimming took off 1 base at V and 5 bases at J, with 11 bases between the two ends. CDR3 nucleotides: TGTGCCAGCAGTTTATGGGGGGGGGATTATGGCTACACCTTC. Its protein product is CASSLWGGDYGYTF.

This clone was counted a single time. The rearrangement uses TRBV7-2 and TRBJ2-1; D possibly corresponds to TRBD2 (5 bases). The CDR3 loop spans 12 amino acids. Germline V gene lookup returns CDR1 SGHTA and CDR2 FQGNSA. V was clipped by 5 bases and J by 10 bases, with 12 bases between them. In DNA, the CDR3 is TGTGCCAGCAGCCACGGACTGGGCGAGCAGTTCTTC. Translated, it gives CASSHGLGEQFF.

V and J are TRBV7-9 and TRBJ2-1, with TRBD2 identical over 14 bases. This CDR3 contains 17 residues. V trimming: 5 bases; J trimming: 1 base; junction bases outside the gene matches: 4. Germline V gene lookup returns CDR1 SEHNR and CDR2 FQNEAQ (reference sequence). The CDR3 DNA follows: TGTGCCAGCAGCCACCGGACTAGCGGGGGGTCCTACAATGAGCAGTTCTTC. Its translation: CASSHRTSGGSYNEQFF. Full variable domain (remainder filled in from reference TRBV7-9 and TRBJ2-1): DTGVSQNPRHKITKRGQNVTFRCDPISEHNRLYWYRQTLGQGPEFLTYFQNEAQLEKSRLLSDRFSAERPKGSFSTLEIQRTEQGDSAMYLCASSHRTSGGSYNEQFFGPGTRLTVL.

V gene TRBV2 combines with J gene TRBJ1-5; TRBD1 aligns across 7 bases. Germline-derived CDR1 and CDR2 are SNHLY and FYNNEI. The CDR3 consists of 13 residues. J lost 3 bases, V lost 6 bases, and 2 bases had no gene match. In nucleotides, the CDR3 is TGTGCCAGCAGGGGGACAGTCAATCAGCCCCAGCATTTT. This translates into CASRGTVNQPQHF.

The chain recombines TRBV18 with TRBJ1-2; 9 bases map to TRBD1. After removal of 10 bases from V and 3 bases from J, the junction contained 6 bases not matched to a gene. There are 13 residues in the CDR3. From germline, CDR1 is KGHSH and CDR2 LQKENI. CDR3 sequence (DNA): TGTGCCAACACCCGGGACAGGGACTATGGCTACACCTTC. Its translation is CANTRDRDYGYTF. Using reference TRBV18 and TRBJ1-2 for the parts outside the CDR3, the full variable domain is NAGVMQNPRHLVRRRGQEARLRCSPMKGHSHVYWYRQLPEEGLKFMVYLQKENIIDESGMPKERFSAEFPKEGPSILRIQQVVRGDSAAYFCANTRDRDYGYTFGSGTRLTVV.

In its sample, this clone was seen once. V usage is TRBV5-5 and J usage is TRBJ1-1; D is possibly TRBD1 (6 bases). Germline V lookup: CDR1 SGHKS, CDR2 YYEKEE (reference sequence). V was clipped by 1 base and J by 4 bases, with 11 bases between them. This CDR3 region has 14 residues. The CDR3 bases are TGTGCCAGCAGCTTGCGCAGGGGCAGCACTGAAGCTTTCTTT. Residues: CASSLRRGSTEAFF.

Here the CDR3 DNA reads TGTGCCAGCAGCTTCTCTCGTGGTAGCGTCTACGAGCAGTACTTC. It encodes CASSFSRGSVYEQYF. The chain combines TRBV7-2 with TRBJ2-7; a weak D match, TRBD2 (5 bases). Germline CDR1 reads SGHTA; CDR2 reads FQGNSA. This CDR3 is 15 amino acids long. Trimming stripped 3 bases from V and 3 bases from J, with 15 bases between.